These 14 T cell receptor beta chains were sequenced from one sample in a study of blood T cell repertoires in COVID-19. Libraries were prepared by immunoSEQ multiplex PCR; TCRdb keeps only in-frame clonotypes and omits some of them. In the table there are some 110,000 clones, roughly four fifths of which are singletons. The specimen was peripheral blood. These receptors were obtained from a man aged 55 to 70 with acute or convalescent COVID-19.

The chain couples TRBV28 to TRBJ1-2; 7 bases are a match to TRBD1. CDR3 length: 13 residues. V shed 6 bases and J 8 bases; nucleotides not matched to a gene: 9. Germline lookup yields CDR1 MDHEN and CDR2 SYDVKM. The CDR3 protein is CASSSKTGRGYTF. The CDR3 nucleotides read TGTGCCAGCAGCTCCAAGACAGGGCGCGGCTACACCTTC.

V and J are TRBV7-2 and TRBJ2-7, with 8 nucleotides matching TRBD2. The V gene's germline CDR1 is SGHTA and CDR2 FQGNSA. Trimming removed 5 bases from V and 5 bases from J; junction bases left unmatched: 14. The length of the CDR3 is 16 residues. The CDR3: CASSRPGAGVAHEQYF. Written as DNA, the CDR3 is TGTGCCAGCAGCCGCCCGGGAGCGGGAGTGGCCCACGAGCAGTACTTC.

DNA for the CDR3: TGCAGCGTTGCACCCGCGGGGGCGTCTCAGCCCCAGCATTTT. Its protein is CSVAPAGASQPQHF. The chain joins TRBV29-1 to TRBJ1-5; weak D call: TRBD1 (6 bases). V dropped 4 bases and J dropped 6 bases, with 16 bases sitting between them. Looked up from germline, CDR1 is SQVTM and CDR2 is ANQGSEA. The CDR3 loop spans 14 amino acids.

The J gene is TRBJ2-7, the V gene TRBV18; 10 positions agree with TRBD2. The V and J ends lost 6 bases and 4 bases, in that order; junction bases with no gene match: 3. The CDR3 is 13 residues long. Germline V CDR1 and CDR2: KGHSH, LQKENI. The CDR3 region has the DNA TGTGCCAGCTCTCAGACTAGCGGGTACGAGCAGTACTTC. The encoded protein is CASSQTSGYEQYF.

The chain has TRBV19 and TRBJ2-5, with TRBD2 matching 12 bases. Germline CDR1 LNHDA, CDR2 SQIVND (reference sequence). The CDR3 length is 17 residues. V was clipped by 4 bases and J by 1 base; unmatched bases: 7. The CDR3, as DNA: TGTGCCAGTAGTAAGCCGGGACTAGCGGGTTCCCAAGAGACCCAGTACTTC. Its protein is CASSKPGLAGSQETQYF.

As DNA, the CDR3 is TGTGCCGGCCAGGGGGCTGGTCAGCCCCAGCATTTT. Protein product: CAGQGAGQPQHF. This chain uses TRBV30 with TRBJ1-5; 8 bases map to TRBD1. The germline V gene encodes CDR1 GTSNPN and CDR2 SVGIG (reference sequence). The V segment lost 8 bases and the J segment 6 bases; nucleotides outside the gene matches: 6. This CDR3 is 12 amino acids long. Full variable domain (remainder filled in from reference TRBV30 and TRBJ1-5): SQTIHQWPATLVQPVGSPLSLECTVEGTSNPNLYWYRQAAGRGLQLLFYSVGIGQISSEVPQNLSASRPQDRQFILSSKKLLLSDSGFYLCAGQGAGQPQHFGDGTRLSIL.

The chain recombines TRBV29-1 with TRBJ2-7; D unresolved. Looked up from germline, CDR1 is SQVTM and CDR2 is ANQGSEA. The CDR3 consists of 11 residues. Between the trimmed V and J ends, which lost 4 bases and 3 bases, there was a span of 7 bases. CDR3 residues: CSVGSFYEQYF. The CDR3 DNA is TGCAGCGTTGGTAGCTTCTACGAGCAGTACTTC.

The chain is built from TRBV6-5 and TRBJ2-2; perhaps TRBD1 as D (6 bases). This CDR3 spans 15 amino acids. The germline V gene encodes CDR1 MNHEY and CDR2 SVGAGI. Trimming stripped 7 bases from V and 1 base from J, with 13 bases between. CDR3 region: CASKAPTGNTGELFF. The CDR3 nucleotides are TGTGCCAGCAAGGCACCGACAGGGAACACCGGGGAGCTGTTTTTT.

The genes are TRBV6-5 and TRBJ1-3; D is unclear. The CDR3 contains 13 residues. V shed 6 bases and J shed 11 bases, with 17 bases lying between them. CDR1 and CDR2 (germline): MNHEY, SVGAGI. In nucleotides, the CDR3 is TGTGCCAGCAGCTCCCCAAACAGCGGTCCCATATATTTT. It codes for CASSSPNSGPIYF.

The CDR3 reads CASSQEAYGYEQYF. For the CDR3, the DNA is TGCGCCAGCAGCCAAGAAGCGTACGGCTACGAGCAGTACTTC. The genes are TRBV4-3 and TRBJ2-7; D uncertain. Trimming shortened V by 0 bases and J by 3 bases, and 9 bases separated the two germline ends. CDR1 is LGHNA, CDR2 YSLEER, per germline. The CDR3 has 14 residues.

The genes are TRBV6-5 and TRBJ2-7; 7 nucleotides align to TRBD1. The CDR3 is made up of 15 amino acids. Germline assignment: CDR1 MNHEY and CDR2 SVGAGI. The J segment lost 4 bases and the V segment lost 5 bases, leaving 11 bases of the junction unmatched. The CDR3 DNA reads as TGTGCCAGCAGTCTAACACTGGGACAGACTTACGAGCAGTACTTC. Its translation: CASSLTLGQTYEQYF.

Of note for this clone: Because the CDR3's place on the DNA is in doubt, the DNA is left out and the CDR3 is given as listed by TCRdb. The rearrangement links TRBV28 to TRBJ2-1; the table's D call TRBD1 went unverified against the DNA. In germline, CDR1 is MDHEN, CDR2 SYDVKM. Counting both end residues, the CDR3 totals 17 amino acids. This chain's CDR3 is CASSLEVGAGASPQPFF.

The chain has TRBV4-1 and TRBJ1-5, with D possibly being TRBD1 (5 bases). Trimming pared 5 bases from V and 2 bases from J, leaving 13 bases between. CDR1 and CDR2 from the germline V gene are MGHRA and YSYEKL. The CDR3 has 15 residues. This chain's CDR3 is CASSDRGGGNQPQHF. In DNA, the CDR3 is TGCGCCAGCAGCGATCGGGGAGGGGGCAATCAGCCCCAGCATTTT.

The rearrangement uses TRBV24-1 and TRBJ1-5, with 7 nucleotides matching TRBD1. The CDR3 is 16 amino acids. Losses at the gene ends were 7 bases for V and 3 bases for J; bases not matched to a gene: 11. CDR1 is KGHDR, CDR2 SFDVKD, per germline. CDR3 nucleotides: TGTGCCACCAGGGATGGCAGGACAGGAATCAATCAGCCCCAGCATTTT. It specifies CATRDGRTGINQPQHF.